This entry concerns a single T cell receptor beta chain. The sample originates from a study of blood T cell repertoires in COVID-19. Study summary: The United States, Italy and Spain supplied acute and convalescent COVID-19 samples.

Original methodology: For nucleated cells, counts were estimated from reference gene primer amplification. The protocol was immunoSEQ multiplex PCR, while the TCRdb copy is restricted to in-frame clones and leaves out a portion. That table is the source of V, J and clone size, and D and trimming were worked out from the DNA. The data contain about 320,000 clones, about nine tenths of them singletons. Individuals drawn from under 30 US areas were roughly 18 to 89 years old. Participant-given clinical history determined each cohort assignment. Sequencing input: PBMCs or T cells enriched from blood (not recorded which). The sequence was collected from a man aged 60-69 years who had recovered from COVID-19.

The CDR3 loop is CASWGGTGELFF. The CDR3 DNA reads as TGTGCCAGCTGGGGGGGCACCGGGGAGCTGTTTTTT. The chain combines TRBV7-9 with TRBJ2-2; TRBD2 agrees at 7 bases. Unmatched junction bases numbered 1, after V lost 8 bases and J lost 4 bases. This CDR3 is 12 amino acids long. Germline CDR1 SEHNR, CDR2 FQNEAQ (reference sequence).